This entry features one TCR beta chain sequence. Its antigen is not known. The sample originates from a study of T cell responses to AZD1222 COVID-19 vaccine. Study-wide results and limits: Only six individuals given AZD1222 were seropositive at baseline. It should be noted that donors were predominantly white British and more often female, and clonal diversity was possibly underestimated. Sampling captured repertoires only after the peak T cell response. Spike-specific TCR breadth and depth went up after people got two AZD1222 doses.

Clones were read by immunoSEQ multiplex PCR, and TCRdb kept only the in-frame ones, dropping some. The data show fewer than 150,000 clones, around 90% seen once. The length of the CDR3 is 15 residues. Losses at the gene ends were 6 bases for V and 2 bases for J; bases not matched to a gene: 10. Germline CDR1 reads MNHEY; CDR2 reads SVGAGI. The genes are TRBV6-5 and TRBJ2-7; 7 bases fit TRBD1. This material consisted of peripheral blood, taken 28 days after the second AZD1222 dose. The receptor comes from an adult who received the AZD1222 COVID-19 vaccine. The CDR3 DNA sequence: TGTGCCAGCAGCATTATCCGGGACAGTACCTACGAGCAGTACTTC. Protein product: CASSIIRDSTYEQYF.